The rows below give T cell receptor beta chains drawn from one sample of a study of PD-1 blockade in classical Hodgkin lymphoma. TCRdb's copy holds only in-frame clones and misses some; the assay was immunoSEQ multiplex PCR. The table includes about 24,000 clones, around three quarters detected once. Material: peripheral blood mononuclear cells (PBMCs), obtained before the second cycle of nivolumab. The receptors were gathered from a human donor with classical Hodgkin lymphoma. Both conserved end residues are trimmed from each CDR3.

J	V	CDR3
TRBJ2-5	TRBV9	ASSASGSWVGETQY
TRBJ1-2	TRBV28	ASSLARGSGYT
TRBJ2-1	TRBV6-5	ASSNGLAGAGEQF
TRBJ1-5	TRBV7-2	ASSDRTNQPQH
TRBJ2-7	TRBV18	ASSVPGGDEQY
TRBJ2-1	TRBV6-5	ASSRLAGVPNEQF
TRBJ2-1	TRBV7-9	ASSDGRAYNEQF
TRBJ2-3	TRBV12-5	ASGLSTDTQY
TRBJ2-3	TRBV29-1	SDGGGDTQY
TRBJ1-1	TRBV27	ASRFLQRAEAF
TRBJ1-1	TRBV5-1	ASSFRHLNTEAF
TRBJ1-1	TRBV28	ASSPPTGLRVAF
TRBJ2-7	TRBV5-6	ASTHFGHLNNYEQY
TRBJ2-7	TRBV10-2	AADGGGEQY
TRBJ1-1	TRBV11-2	ASSTSFRGLPEAF
TRBJ1-2	TRBV7-8	ASSPRQRIPNYGYT
TRBJ2-6	TRBV29-1	SVSTGSSGANVLT
TRBJ2-5	TRBV29-1	SVEIGRGQETQY
TRBJ1-2	TRBV19	ASSPPNHRVYGYT
TRBJ2-4	TRBV5-6	ASSLGHTGLKNIQY
TRBJ2-5	TRBV9	ASSDTTGPQETQY
TRBJ1-2	TRBV27	ASTSHRGSHGYT
TRBJ2-3	TRBV7-9	ASSLSLNTQY
TRBJ1-4	TRBV19	ASSKRGRGGEKLF
TRBJ2-5	TRBV7-9	ASSLVGRTQETQY
TRBJ1-4	TRBV28	ASSLVDFATNEKLF
TRBJ1-2	TRBV12-5	ASGSTDRERDYGYT
TRBJ1-1	TRBV6-5	ASSYSEGAGTEAF
NA	TRBV5-1	ASSLVLQGEGREQY
TRBJ2-7	TRBV18	ASSRVDEQY
TRBJ2-3	TRBV29-1	SVNSYTDTQY